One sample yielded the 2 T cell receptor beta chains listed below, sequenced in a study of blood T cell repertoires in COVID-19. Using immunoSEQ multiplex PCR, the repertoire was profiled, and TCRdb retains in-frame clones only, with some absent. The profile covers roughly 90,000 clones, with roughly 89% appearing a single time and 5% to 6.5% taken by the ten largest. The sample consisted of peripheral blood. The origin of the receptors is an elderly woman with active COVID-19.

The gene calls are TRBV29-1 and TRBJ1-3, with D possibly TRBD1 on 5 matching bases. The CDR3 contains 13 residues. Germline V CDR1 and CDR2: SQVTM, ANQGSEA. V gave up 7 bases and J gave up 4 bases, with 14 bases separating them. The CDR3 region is CSATQGTGNTIYF. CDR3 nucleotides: TGCAGCGCAACCCAGGGAACAGGAAACACCATATATTTT.

The CDR3 region has the DNA TGTGCCAGCTCCCGGGGACTAGCGGGAGGGGATGAGCAGTTCTTC. This sequence encodes CASSRGLAGGDEQFF. The V and J genes are TRBV18 and TRBJ2-1; TRBD2 aligns across 16 bases. The CDR3 has 15 amino acids. Per the germline V gene, CDR1 is KGHSH and CDR2 is LQKENI. V lost 6 bases to trimming and J lost 8 bases; unmatched junction nucleotides: 4.